The source of this T cell receptor beta chain is a study of beta chain features in type 1 diabetes. Details on this clone: The target antigen is unknown.

It was via CD45RO/CCR7/CD25/CD127/CD95/CD27 that CD4+ naive, central memory, regulatory and stem cell-like memory cells were sorted. CDR1 and CDR2 (germline): LNHDA, SQIVND (reference sequence). This CDR3 is built from 15 residues. Losses at the gene ends were 1 base for V and 6 bases for J; bases not matched to a gene: 6. The investigators reverse transcribed all of the isolated RNA, so they sequenced expressed TCRB transcripts. Measured with immunoSEQ multiplex PCR; TCRdb has only the in-frame clones, and not every one. The table lists over 55,000 clones, 40% to 60% of them singletons. Findings and limits, study-wide: Type 1 diabetes patients showed a moderate but significant shortening of TCRB CDR3s in all four CD4+ subsets.

This clonotype was obtained from a woman aged 40-49 years with type 1 diabetes. The chain couples TRBV19 to TRBJ1-5, with 7 bases lining up with TRBD1. The material sequenced was Tregs from blood. CDR3 DNA sequence: TGTGCCAGTAGTATAGGAGAGGGGGCGGGTCAGCCCCAGCATTTT. Translating gives CASSIGEGAGQPQHF.